Presented here are 10 T cell receptor beta chains from one specimen sequenced in a study of cytomegalovirus exposure and HLA in healthy donors. The PCR had 60 Vbeta and 13 Jbeta primers. Profiling relied on immunoSEQ multiplex PCR, and the TCRdb table lists in-frame clones only, not all of them. This table has approximately 190,000 clones, around 82% appearing once. The sequencing sample was made of PBMCs. Source of these receptors: a boy younger than 18 in good health and CMV-seronegative.

The V gene is TRBV6-5, the J gene TRBJ2-3; tentatively, D is TRBD2 (5 bases). CDR1 is MNHEY and CDR2 is SVGAGI in the germline V gene. Trimming shortened V by 5 bases and J by 6 bases, and 15 bases separated the two germline ends. This CDR3 contains 14 residues. As DNA, the CDR3 is TGTGCCAGCAGTAGGACTCATCTCGAGGATACGCAGTATTTT. This sequence encodes CASSRTHLEDTQYF.

This clone was seen only once. The rearrangement uses TRBV7-8 and TRBJ2-1, with 11 bases fitting TRBD2. With V trimmed by 3 bases and J by 7 bases, 2 bases remained unmatched. Germline-derived CDR1 and CDR2 are SGHVS and FQNEAQ. The CDR3 spans 14 residues. CDR3 amino acids: CASSLTSGTNEQFF. CDR3 coding DNA: TGTGCCAGCAGCTTGACTAGCGGGACGAATGAGCAGTTCTTC.

This sequence joins TRBV30 and TRBJ2-7, with 7 positions matching TRBD1. J gave up 1 base and V 4 bases, and 4 bases lay outside the gene matches. CDR3 length equals 13 residues. Germline assignment: CDR1 GTSNPN and CDR2 SVGIG (reference sequence). The CDR3 DNA is TGTGCCTGGAAACAGGGGAGATCCTACGAGCAGTACTTC. As protein: CAWKQGRSYEQYF.

The rearrangement links TRBV5-4 to TRBJ2-7; maybe TRBD2 (5 bases). The V end lost 3 bases, the J end lost 4 bases, and 14 bases lay between the germline ends. The V gene's germline CDR1 is SGHNT and CDR2 YYREEE (reference sequence). This CDR3 spans 14 amino acids. DNA of the CDR3: TGTGCCAGCAGCTGGGAAACTAGTGCTTACGAGCAGTACTTC. This encodes CASSWETSAYEQYF.

V is TRBV2 and J is TRBJ1-2; tentatively, D is TRBD1 (5 bases). With 7 bases removed from V and 4 bases from J, the gap between germline ends came to 13 bases. The CDR3 runs 13 residues. Per the germline V gene, CDR1 is SNHLY and CDR2 is FYNNEI. CDR3 region: CASIGRAIYGYTF. CDR3 nucleotide sequence: TGTGCCAGCATAGGCAGGGCAATCTATGGCTACACCTTC.

The J gene is TRBJ1-2, the V gene TRBV10-2; D is ambiguous. The V and J ends lost 0 bases and 0 bases respectively, with 14 bases between them. The CDR3 is made up of 17 amino acids. CDR1 and CDR2 from the germline V gene are WSHSY and SAAADI. This CDR3 is CASSESRSSIANYGYTF. CDR3 nucleotides: TGCGCCAGCAGTGAGTCGCGGTCGTCGATAGCTAACTATGGCTACACCTTC.

The chain recombines TRBV7-8 with TRBJ1-3, with 9 bases matching TRBD1. The junction had 3 bases not matched to a gene; V was cut back by 5 bases and J by 7 bases. The germline CDR1 and CDR2 sequences are SGHVS and FQNEAQ. The CDR3 runs 13 residues. In nucleotides, the CDR3 is TGTGCCAGCAGCCCCGGGACAGGGAACACCATATATTTT. Protein sequence: CASSPGTGNTIYF.

A few counts support this clone. The chain couples TRBV6-1 to TRBJ2-1; a possible D gene is TRBD2 (5 bases). The CDR3 is 14 residues long. V was shortened by 8 bases and J by 5 bases, with 16 bases between the two germline ends. Germline V gene data show CDR1 as MNHNS and CDR2 as SASEGT. The DNA for the CDR3 is TGTGCCAGCCCCCCCGCGGGTCGGGACAATGAGCAGTTCTTC. Residues: CASPPAGRDNEQFF.

The chain combines TRBV27 with TRBJ1-1; no reliable D call. Germline V CDR1 and CDR2: MNHEY, SMNVEV (reference sequence). The CDR3 totals 17 residues. V was cut by 3 bases and J by 0 bases, with 17 bases left in between. CDR3 amino acids: CASSLISARRLNTEAFF. CDR3 nucleotides: TGTGCCAGCAGTTTGATTTCGGCGAGGCGACTGAACACTGAAGCTTTCTTT.

The genes are TRBV11-3 and TRBJ2-7; 8 nucleotides agree with TRBD2. In germline, CDR1 is SGHNT, CDR2 YENEEA. Losses at the gene ends were 3 bases for V and 4 bases for J; bases not matched to a gene: 5. There are 14 residues in the CDR3. The CDR3 protein is CASSFGGGPYEQYF. CDR3 sequence (DNA): TGTGCCAGCAGCTTCGGGGGGGGGCCTTACGAGCAGTACTTC.